This is a list of T cell receptor beta chains from one sample in a study of CD8 T cells in ankylosing spondylitis. Each CDR3 protein is one row after TCRdb ran MiXCR on the 5' RACE reads. The sample has around 770,000 distinct CDR3 sequences, about 10% seen once. Specimen: blood, either unsorted or a sorted T cell fraction (not recorded which). Receptor source: a male donor with ankylosing spondylitis. Both conserved end residues are part of each CDR3. Each record gives: clone size, D gene, V gene, J gene, CDR3 protein, CDR3 DNA. D genes are given only for firm matches. Clone sizes are given selectively: once, few, many, or a class where the clone is expanded.

>-|-|TRBV11-2|TRBJ1-2
CASSYGGGTRLSVYGYTF
TGTGCCAGCAGTTATGGGGGGGGTACTCGACTTTCGGTCTATGGCTACACCTTC
>many|-|TRBV12-3/TRBV12-4|TRBJ2-7
CASRGLRGTHSYEQYF
TGTGCCAGCAGAGGTTTGCGGGGCACCCATTCCTACGAGCAGTACTTC
>many|-|TRBV29-1|TRBJ2-3
CSVGRGAGTDTQYF
TGCAGCGTGGGTCGGGGGGCAGGCACAGATACGCAGTATTTT
>-|TRBD2|TRBV4-1|TRBJ2-2
CASSRGREEFGELFF
TGCGCCAGCAGCCGGGGGCGGGAGGAATTCGGGGAGCTGTTTTTT
>few|-|TRBV30|TRBJ1-1
CAWSPVYTEAFF
TGTGCCTGGAGCCCAGTCTACACTGAAGCTTTCTTT
>-|TRBD1|TRBV10-3|TRBJ1-1
CAISRQGAGTEAFF
TGTGCCATCAGTAGACAGGGGGCTGGCACTGAAGCTTTCTTT
>many|-|TRBV29-1|TRBJ2-7
CSVGTPVSGGIEQYF
TGCAGCGTTGGCACCCCGGTTTCTGGGGGTATCGAGCAGTACTTC
>few|-|TRBV5-6|TRBJ2-1
CASSLGIQSYNEQFF
TGTGCCAGCAGCTTGGGAATCCAGTCCTACAATGAGCAGTTCTTC
>-|-|TRBV18|TRBJ2-1
CASSPGQGQGGEQFF
TGTGCCAGCTCACCTGGGCAGGGGCAGGGTGGTGAGCAGTTCTTC
>-|TRBD1|TRBV29-1|TRBJ1-1
CSATYPTAGQGSRGF
TGCAGCGCAACTTACCCTACCGCGGGACAGGGTTCCAGGGGATTT
>-|-|TRBV24-1|TRBJ2-3
CATSDTKTATDTQYF
TGTGCCACCAGTGATACGAAGACAGCCACAGATACGCAGTATTTT
>few|TRBD1|TRBV5-1|TRBJ2-1
CASSLVGQYNEQFF
TGCGCCAGCAGCTTGGTGGGACAGTACAATGAGCAGTTCTTC
>-|-|TRBV6-2/TRBV6-3|TRBJ2-7
CASSRDPQVGDEQYF
TGTGCCAGCAGCCGAGACCCCCAAGTAGGCGACGAGCAGTACTTC
>-|TRBD2|TRBV10-3|TRBJ2-7
CAISVATGREAYEQYF
TGTGCCATCAGTGTAGCGACGGGGCGGGAGGCCTACGAGCAGTACTTC
>few|-|TRBV10-3|TRBJ2-5
CATMYQETQYF
TGTGCCACCATGTACCAAGAGACCCAGTACTTC
>many|-|TRBV5-1|TRBJ2-2
CASSIVAGGELFF
TGCGCCAGCAGCATCGTCGCGGGCGGGGAGCTGTTTTTT
>-|-|TRBV7-9|TRBJ2-3
CASSAMTGGGDTQYF
TGTGCCAGCAGCGCCATGACAGGTGGGGGAGATACGCAGTATTTT